Listed here are 22 T cell receptor beta chains from one sample, sequenced in a study of blood T cell repertoires in COVID-19. The data were produced by immunoSEQ multiplex PCR, yet TCRdb's version contains in-frame clones alone and is incomplete. The sample consists of 150,000 to 200,000 clones, 86% of them appearing once. The sequencing sample was made of peripheral blood. The receptors here all came from a woman aged 60 to 75 with COVID-19, enrolled during active disease.

CDR3 sequence (DNA): TGTGCCGCCAGCGTTGCCACCGGGGAGCTGTTTTTT. Its protein is CAASVATGELFF. The rearrangement joins TRBV10-3 to TRBJ2-2; D gene unclear. The length of the CDR3 is 12 residues. The V end was cut by 11 bases, the J end by 4 bases, with 11 bases between. The germline V gene encodes CDR1 ENHRY and CDR2 SYGVKD.

This sequence joins TRBV12-5 and TRBJ2-2, with D uncertain. This CDR3 is built from 12 residues. Deletions cut 3 bases from V and 7 bases from J, with 6 bases between. CDR1 is LGHNT and CDR2 is FRNRAP in the germline V gene. CDR3 nucleotide sequence: TGTGCTAGTGGTTTACCTAACGGGGAGCTGTTTTTT. Encoded protein: CASGLPNGELFF.

The rearrangement uses TRBV10-1 and TRBJ2-1; 9 bases match TRBD2. Germline V CDR1 and CDR2: WNHNN, SYGVQD (reference sequence). V was clipped by 3 bases and J by 1 base; unmatched bases: 4. The CDR3 is 16 amino acids. The CDR3 sequence: CASSDNSGGSYNEQFF. DNA of the CDR3: TGCGCCAGCAGTGATAATAGCGGGGGTTCCTACAATGAGCAGTTCTTC.

V gene TRBV9 combines with J gene TRBJ2-1, with TRBD1 matching over 7 bases. J lost 5 bases, V lost 5 bases, and 10 bases had no gene match. The germline V gene encodes CDR1 SGDLS and CDR2 YYNGEE. This CDR3 has 15 amino acids. The CDR3 region is CASSWVGQSNNEQFF. In DNA, the CDR3 is TGTGCCAGCAGTTGGGTGGGACAGAGTAACAATGAGCAGTTCTTC. The full variable domain, in which reference TRBV9 and TRBJ2-1 provide the parts outside the CDR3, is DSGVTQTPKHLITATGQRVTLRCSPRSGDLSVYWYQQSLDQGLQFLIQYYNGEERAKGNILERFSAQQFPDLHSELNLSSLELGDSALYFCASSWVGQSNNEQFFGPGTRLTVL.

The chain has TRBV6-6 and TRBJ2-1; TRBD1 aligns across 10 bases. The CDR3 has 14 amino acids. The trim removed 0 bases at V and 9 bases at J, leaving 2 bases unmatched. The germline V gene has CDR1 MNHNY and CDR2 SVGAGI (reference sequence). CDR3 nucleotides: TGTGCCAGCAGTTACTCCGGGACAGGGGTTGAGCAGTTCTTC. Translation: CASSYSGTGVEQFF.

This chain links TRBV30 with TRBJ2-7; 10 bases fit TRBD2. This CDR3 has 14 residues. Germline V gene data show CDR1 as GTSNPN and CDR2 as SVGIG (reference sequence). Trimming removed 2 bases from V and 2 bases from J; junction bases left unmatched: 3. The CDR3 DNA sequence: TGTGCCTGGAGTCCTACTAGCGGGACCTACGAGCAGTACTTC. Translating gives CAWSPTSGTYEQYF.

The rearrangement uses TRBV6-2 or TRBV6-3 and TRBJ1-2, with D hard to call. The CDR3 is made up of 14 amino acids. Trimming left V 4 bases short and J 5 bases short, with 14 bases between. The germline CDR1 and CDR2 sequences are MNHEY and SVGEGT. The CDR3 spells CASSSPRRIYGYTF. CDR3 nucleotides: TGTGCCAGCAGTTCACCCCGGAGAATATATGGCTACACCTTC.

The V gene is TRBV20-1, the J gene TRBJ1-2; no definite D call. Germline-derived CDR1 and CDR2 are DFQATT and SNEGSKA (reference sequence). The CDR3 is made up of 11 amino acids. V shed 0 bases and J shed 4 bases, with 3 bases lying between them. DNA for the CDR3: TGCAGTGCTAGAGACGTCTATGGCTACACCTTC. This encodes CSARDVYGYTF.

The genes are TRBV5-4 and TRBJ1-1; a possible D gene is TRBD1 (6 bases). The CDR3 covers 13 residues. Between the trimmed V and J ends, which lost 4 bases and 7 bases, there was a span of 14 bases. CDR1 is SGHNT, CDR2 YYREEE, per germline (reference sequence). This chain's CDR3 is CASSQAGAGEAFF. CDR3 nucleotides: TGTGCCAGCAGCCAGGCGGGGGCAGGTGAAGCTTTCTTT.

In its sample, this clone was seen once. The V gene is TRBV7-2, the J gene TRBJ2-7, with 10 bases fitting TRBD2. The CDR3 extends over 15 amino acids. With V trimmed by 4 bases and J by 1 base, 4 bases remained unmatched. Germline assignment: CDR1 SGHTA and CDR2 FQGNSA. The chain's CDR3 is CASSYLSGRSYEQYF. CDR3 coding DNA: TGTGCCAGCAGCTACCTTAGCGGGAGGTCCTACGAGCAGTACTTC.

The chain couples TRBV4-2 to TRBJ2-2, with 10 bases identical to TRBD1. This CDR3 spans 14 amino acids. Germline CDR1 and CDR2: LGHNA and YNFKEQ. Unmatched junction bases numbered 3, after V lost 6 bases and J lost 5 bases. For the CDR3, the DNA is TGTGCCAGCAGGGGACAGGGGACGACCGGGGAGCTGTTTTTT. Residues: CASRGQGTTGELFF.

The chain is built from TRBV20-1 and TRBJ1-5; TRBD1 is a possible D gene (6 bases). Germline assignment: CDR1 DFQATT and CDR2 SNEGSKA (reference sequence). The V end lost 3 bases, the J end lost 6 bases, and 12 bases lay between the germline ends. There are 13 residues in the CDR3. This CDR3 is CSASERGGQPQHF. The CDR3 DNA is TGCAGTGCTAGTGAGAGGGGGGGTCAGCCCCAGCATTTT.

The genes are TRBV28 and TRBJ1-2; D unclear. Germline CDR1 reads MDHEN; CDR2 reads SYDVKM. V lost 1 base and J lost 7, with 22 bases in between. The CDR3 runs to 17 residues. The CDR3 nucleotides read TGTGCCAGCAGTTTATTCCGTCAGCGGAGGAACCCCCCTGGCTACACCTTC. As protein: CASSLFRQRRNPPGYTF.

The rearrangement links TRBV28 to TRBJ1-2; 9 bases agree with TRBD1. The J segment lost 4 bases and the V segment lost 3 bases, leaving 12 bases of the junction unmatched. The CDR3 runs to 17 residues. Germline-derived CDR1 and CDR2 are MDHEN and SYDVKM. The CDR3 reads CASSFGTGWSLRYGYTF. The CDR3 DNA is TGTGCCAGCAGTTTCGGGACAGGGTGGTCCCTCCGCTATGGCTACACCTTC.

The chain links TRBV6-5 to TRBJ1-1; the D gene is possibly TRBD1 (6 bases). V shed 2 bases and J shed 7 bases, with 17 bases lying between them. The CDR3 consists of 15 residues. Germline V CDR1 and CDR2: MNHEY, SVGAGI. The CDR3 is CASSYPGPTGFEAFF. CDR3 nucleotide sequence: TGTGCCAGCAGTTACCCAGGGCCTACAGGGTTTGAAGCTTTCTTT.

V usage is TRBV18 and J usage is TRBJ1-2; possible D gene TRBD1, 6 bases. Trimming took 1 base from V and 4 from J, leaving 13 bases between them. The CDR3 sequence is 15 residues long. Germline CDR1 reads KGHSH; CDR2 reads LQKENI. The CDR3 coding sequence is TGTGCCAGCTCACCACTCGACAGGAGGAGCTATGGCTACACCTTC. This codes for CASSPLDRRSYGYTF.

This clone was counted between two and nine times. The CDR3 loop is CASSYAGQGDGYTF. Written as DNA, the CDR3 is TGTGCCAGCAGTTATGCGGGACAGGGAGATGGCTACACCTTC. This chain uses TRBV28 with TRBJ1-2, with 9 bases aligning to TRBD1. The trim removed 4 bases at V and 6 bases at J, leaving 6 bases unmatched. The germline V gene encodes CDR1 MDHEN and CDR2 SYDVKM. This CDR3 spans 14 amino acids.

To note about this clone: This same CDR3 is encoded by further DNA sequences in the sample. The chain is built from TRBV5-1 and TRBJ1-2, with 12 bases matching TRBD1. Trimming took 0 bases from V and 8 from J; bases not matched to a gene: 2. The CDR3 spans 14 residues. Germline V gene sequence: CDR1 SGHRS, CDR2 YFSETQ. CDR3 amino acids: CASSLAGTGGGYTF. CDR3 nucleotides: TGCGCCAGCAGCTTGGCCGGGACAGGGGGCGGCTACACCTTC. The full variable domain, in which reference TRBV5-1 and TRBJ1-2 provide the parts outside the CDR3, is KAGVTQTPRYLIKTRGQQVTLSCSPISGHRSVSWYQQTPGQGLQFLFEYFSETQRNKGNFPGRFSGRQFSNSRSEMNVSTLELGDSALYLCASSLAGTGGGYTFGSGTRLTVV.

This clone was found many times. Other DNA sequences in this specimen translate into the identical CDR3. The chain couples TRBV28 to TRBJ1-4; 10 nucleotides match TRBD1. The germline CDR1 and CDR2 sequences are MDHEN and SYDVKM. V trimming: 2 bases; J trimming: 8 bases; junction bases outside the gene matches: 5. This CDR3 has 15 residues. CDR3 DNA: TGTGCCAGCAGTTTAGGGACAGGGGTCGGGGAAAAACTGTTTTTT. Translating it yields CASSLGTGVGEKLFF.

This clone has just a few counts. This rearrangement joins TRBV7-3 to TRBJ2-1, with 8 bases identical to TRBD2. CDR1 is SGHTA, CDR2 FQGTGA, per germline. Losses at the gene ends were 3 bases for V and 8 bases for J; bases not matched to a gene: 6. The CDR3 is made up of 14 amino acids. The CDR3 sequence: CASSFLAGKDEQFF. CDR3 DNA sequence: TGTGCCAGCAGCTTCTTAGCGGGAAAGGATGAGCAGTTCTTC.

The chain carries TRBV7-9 and TRBJ1-1; a weak D match, TRBD1 (6 bases). There are 16 residues in the CDR3. CDR1 and CDR2 (germline): SEHNR, FQNEAQ (reference sequence). V was cut by 0 bases and J by 4 bases, with 15 bases left in between. The CDR3 here is CASSLAGGAAATEAFF. Written as DNA, the CDR3 is TGTGCCAGCAGCTTAGCCGGGGGGGCGGCTGCCACTGAAGCTTTCTTT.

This rearrangement joins TRBV24-1 to TRBJ1-2; no definite D call. CDR1 KGHDR and CDR2 SFDVKD come from the germline V gene. The CDR3 length is 15 residues. V gave up 0 bases and J gave up 4 bases, with 11 bases separating them. CDR3 bases: TGTGCCACCAGTGATTTGCAATCGGGTTTCTATGGCTACACCTTC. This codes for CATSDLQSGFYGYTF.